This entry lists 20 T cell receptor beta chains sequenced from one sample in a study of T cell responses to AZD1222 COVID-19 vaccine. Profiling relied on immunoSEQ multiplex PCR, and the TCRdb table lists in-frame clones only, not all of them. The sample includes about 150,000 clones, around nine tenths of them seen just once. The source was peripheral blood, collected 28 days after the second AZD1222 dose. The receptors originated from an adult who received the AZD1222 COVID-19 vaccine.

This clone has just a few counts. The chain recombines TRBV5-1 with TRBJ1-2, with D uncertain. V gave up 0 bases and J gave up 3 bases, with 6 bases separating them. This CDR3 has 13 residues. In germline, CDR1 is SGHRS, CDR2 YFSETQ. CDR3 amino acids: CASSLAADYGYTF. DNA of the CDR3: TGCGCCAGCAGCTTGGCGGCAGACTATGGCTACACCTTC. The entire variable domain, with the rest obtained from reference TRBV5-1 and TRBJ1-2, is as follows: KAGVTQTPRYLIKTRGQQVTLSCSPISGHRSVSWYQQTPGQGLQFLFEYFSETQRNKGNFPGRFSGRQFSNSRSEMNVSTLELGDSALYLCASSLAADYGYTFGSGTRLTVV.

The genes are TRBV7-8 and TRBJ2-3; D remains ambiguous. The CDR3 spans 15 residues. Per germline, CDR1 SGHVS and CDR2 FQNEAQ. Trimming cost V 1 base and J 3 bases, with 11 bases left between them. The CDR3 sequence: CASSLVTPRTDTQYF. In DNA form, the CDR3 reads TGTGCCAGCAGCTTAGTTACCCCCCGTACAGATACGCAGTATTTT.

The chain uses TRBV11-2 and TRBJ1-4; D is unclear. Per germline, CDR1 SGHAT and CDR2 FQNNGV. The V and J ends lost 5 bases and 0 bases respectively, with 4 bases between them. This CDR3 has 13 residues. The CDR3 protein is CASSPSTNEKLFF. The CDR3 DNA is TGTGCCAGCAGCCCTTCAACTAATGAAAAACTGTTTTTT. Filled out from reference TRBV11-2 and TRBJ1-4, the complete variable domain reads EAGVAQSPRYKIIEKRQSVAFWCNPISGHATLYWYQQILGQGPKLLIQFQNNGVVDDSQLPKDRFSAERLKGVDSTLKIQPAKLEDSAVYLCASSPSTNEKLFFGSGTQLSVL.

V is TRBV15 and J is TRBJ1-3; the D gene is possibly TRBD1 (6 bases). V shed 0 bases and J shed 4 bases, with 13 bases lying between them. The CDR3 covers 16 residues. Germline V gene data show CDR1 as LNHNV and CDR2 as YYDKDF (reference sequence). The chain's CDR3 is CATSRDYQGGGNTIYF. CDR3 DNA sequence: TGTGCCACCAGCAGAGATTATCAAGGGGGAGGAAACACCATATATTTT.

The gene calls are TRBV10-3 and TRBJ1-1; 10 nucleotides align to TRBD1. V trimming: 5 bases; J trimming: 5 bases; junction bases outside the gene matches: 5. CDR3 length: 14 amino acids. Germline assignment: CDR1 ENHRY and CDR2 SYGVKD. The chain's CDR3 is CAISPGTGETEAFF. CDR3 DNA: TGTGCCATCAGTCCCGGGACAGGGGAAACTGAAGCTTTCTTT.

The rearrangement links TRBV5-4 to TRBJ2-7; D is perhaps TRBD1 (5 bases). V was trimmed by 0 bases and J by 6 bases, leaving 10 bases between them. CDR1 and CDR2 (germline): SGHNT, YYREEE (reference sequence). CDR3 size: 13 residues. CDR3 nucleotides: TGTGCCAGCAGCTTGGACAGTGACAGCGAGCAGTACTTC. This sequence encodes CASSLDSDSEQYF.

This clone occurred a few times. V is TRBV29-1 and J is TRBJ2-1, with D possibly being TRBD1 (5 bases). Trimming pared 6 bases from V and 7 bases from J, leaving 10 bases between. Per the germline V gene, CDR1 is SQVTM and CDR2 is ANQGSEA. The CDR3 totals 11 residues. The CDR3: CSVLKGNEQFF. The CDR3 DNA follows: TGCAGCGTCCTGAAGGGGAATGAGCAGTTCTTC.

This chain links TRBV12-3 or TRBV12-4 with TRBJ1-1; no clear D gene. V was shortened by 7 bases and J by 7 bases, with 10 bases between the two germline ends. The CDR3 totals 11 residues. For the CDR3, the DNA is TGTGCCAGCACCCTCGGGAATGAAGCTTTCTTT. Its protein is CASTLGNEAFF.

The V call is TRBV2, the J call TRBJ1-4; 9 bases agree with TRBD1. Looked up from germline, CDR1 is SNHLY and CDR2 is FYNNEI. The CDR3 sequence is 14 residues long. The ends lost 8 bases at V and 8 bases at J; junction bases unmatched: 9. The CDR3 DNA reads TGTGCCAGCTGCCAGGGACAGGGATGGGAAAAACTGTTTTTT. Translation: CASCQGQGWEKLFF.

This chain uses TRBV12-3 or TRBV12-4 with TRBJ2-1; 8 nucleotides line up with TRBD1. The junction had 7 bases not matched to a gene; V was cut back by 3 bases and J by 12 bases. The length of the CDR3 is 13 residues. The CDR3 nucleotides are TGTGCCAGCAGTTTGACAGGGGACAGCGGGCAGTTCTTC. Translating gives CASSLTGDSGQFF.

V usage is TRBV27 and J usage is TRBJ2-2, with 10 bases identical to TRBD2. V gave up 8 bases and J gave up 5 bases; unmatched junction bases: 11. The germline gives CDR1 MNHEY, CDR2 SMNVEV (reference sequence). The CDR3 consists of 16 residues. CDR3: CASRASGRLLTGELFF. The CDR3 nucleotides are TGTGCCAGCCGGGCTAGCGGGAGACTATTAACCGGGGAGCTGTTTTTT.

The chain has TRBV7-9 and TRBJ1-2; a weak D match, TRBD1 (6 bases). The germline gives CDR1 SEHNR, CDR2 FQNEAQ (reference sequence). The CDR3 loop spans 11 amino acids. Between the trimmed V and J ends, which lost 10 bases and 5 bases, there was a span of 11 bases. The CDR3 is CAIGGEYGYTF. CDR3 in DNA: TGTGCCATAGGGGGAGAGTATGGCTACACCTTC.

The rearrangement joins TRBV6-4 to TRBJ1-5; unclear D gene. CDR1 and CDR2 from the germline V gene are MRHNA and SNTAGT. The CDR3 spans 16 residues. The V end lost 2 bases, the J end lost 4 bases, and 15 bases lay between the germline ends. The CDR3 reads CASSDRISTPNQPQHF. CDR3 DNA: TGTGCCAGCAGTGACCGAATCTCAACCCCAAATCAGCCCCAGCATTTT.

The chain combines TRBV3-1 (or the pseudogene TRBV3-2) with TRBJ1-5; D possibly corresponds to TRBD1 (5 bases). The length of the CDR3 is 14 residues. Germline values: CDR1 LGHDT, CDR2 YNNKEL (reference sequence). Trimming cost V 1 base and J 9 bases, with 13 bases left between them. The CDR3 region is CASSQGGTLWPQHF. As DNA, the CDR3 is TGTGCCAGCAGCCAAGGGGGCACTCTCTGGCCCCAGCATTTT.

This clone was seen a single time. The chain combines TRBV12-3 or TRBV12-4 with TRBJ1-3, with 7 bases matching TRBD1. The CDR3 has 13 residues. The V and J ends lost 10 bases and 4 bases, in that order; junction bases with no gene match: 7. CDR3 sequence: CATQTGAGNTIYF. The CDR3 DNA reads TGTGCCACCCAAACAGGGGCCGGAAACACCATATATTTT.

The chain has TRBV5-5 and TRBJ1-6; D is ambiguous. V was clipped by 1 base and J by 6 bases, with 11 bases between them. This CDR3 comprises 15 residues. Germline CDR1 reads SGHKS; CDR2 reads YYEKEE (reference sequence). The CDR3 sequence is CASSLHQAANSPLHF. The DNA for the CDR3 is TGTGCCAGCAGCTTGCACCAAGCGGCTAATTCACCCCTCCACTTT.

This sequence joins TRBV29-1 and TRBJ1-2; D is undetermined. The ends were cut back, 7 bases at V and 6 bases at J, with 15 bases in the middle. The germline gives CDR1 SQVTM, CDR2 ANQGSEA. CDR3 length equals 12 residues. CDR3 sequence reads: CSAVITENGYTF. The CDR3 coding sequence is TGCAGCGCCGTTATAACAGAGAATGGCTACACCTTC. Drawing the rest from reference TRBV29-1 and TRBJ1-2, the complete variable domain is SAVISQKPSRDICQRGTSLTIQCQVDSQVTMMFWYRQQPGQSLTLIATANQGSEATYESGFVIDKFPISRPNLTFSTLTVSNMSPEDSSIYLCSAVITENGYTFGSGTRLTVV.

This clone appeared a single time. The chain uses TRBV14 and TRBJ2-5; 12 bases line up with TRBD2. Per germline, CDR1 SGHDN and CDR2 FVKESK. Trimming at V came to 7 bases and at J to 5 bases, leaving 8 bases not matched to a gene. The CDR3 spans 15 residues. The CDR3 reads CASNLAGGPGETQYF. DNA for the CDR3: TGTGCCAGCAATCTAGCGGGAGGGCCCGGTGAGACCCAGTACTTC.

V is TRBV19 and J is TRBJ1-4, with TRBD1 matching 7 bases. The CDR3 contains 16 residues. In germline, CDR1 is LNHDA, CDR2 SQIVND (reference sequence). V trimming: 5 bases; J trimming: 8 bases; junction bases outside the gene matches: 14. CDR3 protein: CASSPRDSFLKEKLFF. In DNA, the CDR3 is TGTGCCAGTAGTCCCCGGGACAGTTTTCTCAAGGAAAAACTGTTTTTT.

The genes are TRBV6-5 and TRBJ1-1, with TRBD1 matching 10 bases. Germline loops: CDR1 MNHEY, CDR2 SVGAGI. The trim removed 2 bases at V and 1 base at J, leaving 1 base unmatched. This CDR3 is built from 15 residues. The CDR3 nucleotides read TGTGCCAGCAGTTACCGGGACAGGGGGAACACTGAAGCTTTCTTT. Amino acid sequence: CASSYRDRGNTEAFF.